The entry that follows covers one T cell receptor beta chain sequence. Its antigen is unidentified. This sample was taken from a study of T cell responses to AZD1222 COVID-19 vaccine. Regarding the study as a whole: Of spike-specific TCRs, nearly half reportedly target regions left unmutated in variants.

The V gene lost 4 bases and the J gene lost 6 bases, with 15 bases spanning the gap. This CDR3 has 14 residues. Per germline, CDR1 LGHDT and CDR2 YNNKEL (reference sequence). Sequencing used immunoSEQ multiplex PCR; TCRdb keeps in-frame clones, though not all of them. The sample consists of tens of thousands of clones, under 95% of them appearing once. The rearrangement joins TRBV3-1 (or the pseudogene TRBV3-2) to TRBJ1-1; tentative D call: TRBD1 (5 bases). The sample was peripheral blood, taken 28 days after the second dose of the MenACWY control vaccine. The clonotype originates from an adult who received the MenACWY meningococcal vaccine as a control. The CDR3 loop reads CASSPNRGQAEAFF. Here the CDR3 DNA reads TGTGCCAGCAGCCCTAATCGGGGCCAGGCTGAAGCTTTCTTT.